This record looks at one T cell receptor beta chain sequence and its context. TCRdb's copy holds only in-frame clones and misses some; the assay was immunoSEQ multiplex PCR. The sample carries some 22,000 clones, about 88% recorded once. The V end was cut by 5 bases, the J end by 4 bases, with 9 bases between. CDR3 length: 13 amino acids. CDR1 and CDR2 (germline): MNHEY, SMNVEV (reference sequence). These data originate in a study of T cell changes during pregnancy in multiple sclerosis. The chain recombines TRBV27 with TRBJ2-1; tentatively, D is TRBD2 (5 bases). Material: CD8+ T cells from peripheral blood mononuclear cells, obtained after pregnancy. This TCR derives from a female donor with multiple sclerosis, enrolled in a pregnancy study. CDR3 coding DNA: TGTGCCAGCAGTCCGCGGGTTTACAATGAGCAGTTCTTC. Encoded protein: CASSPRVYNEQFF.